Sequencing of this T cell receptor beta chain was carried out in a study of blood T cells in healthy people across ages. Study results and caveats: It was held that diversity estimates obtained from one million T cells represented underestimates.

PCR was performed a second time for roughly 7 to 12 cycles using a sample-barcoded 5' primer and a J-beta primer mix. CDR3-containing paired-end reads numbering at least 2.5 million came from each sample. TCRdb ran MiXCR on the 5' RACE reads and lists one entry per CDR3 protein. Counted here are around 990,000 distinct CDR3 sequences, around 25% occurring once; the ten biggest clones make up 0.65% to 0.75%. This clonotype was seen only a few times. Its specificity is unknown. The CDR3 is 14 amino acids. Germline CDR1 and CDR2: LGHNA and YSLEER. These data were also filed under a second study, of T cells of mothers and their children. From that report: Sequencing revealed no T cell clones that were persistent and microchimeric.

This receptor was obtained from a girl aged 2-10 years in good health. This chain uses TRBV4-3 with TRBJ2-5; D is undetermined. The J call may be faulty, since TRBJ2-1 better matches the DNA end. Input material: blood. The CDR3 DNA sequence: TGCGCCAGCAGCCGTGCCGGCCTAGTCAATGAGCAGTTCTTC. This translates into CASSRAGLVNEQFF.